This T cell receptor beta chain was found in a study of blood T cells in healthy people across ages. Study findings and constraints: Using unsorted PBMCs precluded a conclusive naive versus antigen-experienced comparison.

This CDR3 has 14 amino acids. Unmatched junction bases numbered 7, after V lost 6 bases and J lost 4 bases. Through a sample-barcoded 5' primer and a J-beta primer mix, a second PCR was run for about 6 to 11 cycles. Researchers report that a template-switch adaptor with 12 random nucleotides tagged each cDNA molecule. In TCRdb, the 5' RACE reads were re-called with MiXCR into one record per CDR3 protein. The sample records hundreds of thousands of distinct CDR3 sequences, about 55% being singletons. The donors, all healthy, were Caucasians living in Russia, aged 6 to 90. Total RNA was extracted at no less than 5 micrograms per sample. On this clonotype itself: Its target is unknown.

This receptor was obtained from a man older than 75 in good health. Sample: blood. The chain combines TRBV12-3 or TRBV12-4 with TRBJ1-1; 8 nucleotides match TRBD1. Written as DNA, the CDR3 is TGTGCCAGCAGCCAGACAGGGGTCGGCACTGAAGCTTTCTTT. Protein: CASSQTGVGTEAFF.